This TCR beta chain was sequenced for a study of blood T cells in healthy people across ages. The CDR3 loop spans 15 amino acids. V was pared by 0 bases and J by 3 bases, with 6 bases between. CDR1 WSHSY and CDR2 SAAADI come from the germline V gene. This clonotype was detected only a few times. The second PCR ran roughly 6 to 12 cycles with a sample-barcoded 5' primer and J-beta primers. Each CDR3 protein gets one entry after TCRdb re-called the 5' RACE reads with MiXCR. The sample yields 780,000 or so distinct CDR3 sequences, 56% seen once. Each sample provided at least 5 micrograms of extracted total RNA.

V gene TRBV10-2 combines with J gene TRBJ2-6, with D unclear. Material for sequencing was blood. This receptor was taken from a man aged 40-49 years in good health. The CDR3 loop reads CASSESKFGANVLTF. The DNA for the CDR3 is TGCGCCAGCAGTGAGTCGAAGTTTGGGGCCAACGTCCTGACTTTC.